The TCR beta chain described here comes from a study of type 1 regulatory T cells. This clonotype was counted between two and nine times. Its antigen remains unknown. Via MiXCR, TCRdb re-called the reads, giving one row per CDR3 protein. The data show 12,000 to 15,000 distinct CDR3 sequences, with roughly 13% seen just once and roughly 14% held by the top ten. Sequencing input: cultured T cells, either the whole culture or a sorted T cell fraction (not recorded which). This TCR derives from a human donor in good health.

CDR3 bases: TGTGCCAGCAGTTTACCCGGCGGCTCCTACAATGAGCAGTTCTTC. Translation: CASSLPGGSYNEQFF. The chain joins TRBV12-3 or TRBV12-4 to TRBJ2-1; D remains ambiguous. Trimming cost V 2 bases and J 0 bases, with 8 bases left between them. This CDR3 region has 15 residues.